Presented here are 23 T cell receptor beta chains from one specimen sequenced in a study of lymphopenia after photon versus proton radiotherapy. Only in-frame clones appear in the TCRdb table, and some are missing; sequencing was by immunoSEQ multiplex PCR. The table has roughly 58,000 clones, around 90% seen once. The sample here was peripheral blood, taken from a patient treated with proton-based radiotherapy. All receptors come from an elderly man with esophageal cancer.

This clone appeared a few times. The chain couples TRBV12-5 to TRBJ1-1; no clear D. Germline V gene sequence: CDR1 LGHNT, CDR2 FRNRAP. The CDR3 has 13 amino acids. V lost 4 bases and J 7 bases, leaving 13 bases between the germline ends. In DNA form, the CDR3 reads TGTGCTAGTGGTTCCCCGGGGAAGGATGAAGCTTTCTTT. Its translation: CASGSPGKDEAFF.

V and J are TRBV6-5 and TRBJ1-1; D remains unclear. The CDR3 runs 14 residues. Trimming stripped 2 bases from V and 6 bases from J, with 13 bases between. Germline values: CDR1 MNHEY, CDR2 SVGAGI. The CDR3 loop reads CASSYDGPGAEAFF. The CDR3, as DNA: TGTGCCAGCAGTTACGACGGGCCGGGCGCTGAAGCTTTCTTT.

This chain uses TRBV18 with TRBJ2-3, with TRBD2 as a possible D gene (5 bases). The germline CDR1 and CDR2 sequences are KGHSH and LQKENI. Trimming cost V 5 bases and J 4 bases, with 10 bases left between them. The CDR3 sequence is 13 residues long. The chain's CDR3 is CASSTDLADTQYF. CDR3 coding DNA: TGTGCCAGCTCAACGGACTTAGCAGATACGCAGTATTTT.

The chain recombines TRBV7-9 with TRBJ2-7; TRBD2 might be the D (7 bases). The CDR3 consists of 14 residues. Germline CDR1 and CDR2: SEHNR and FQNEAQ (reference sequence). Between the trimmed V and J ends, which lost 1 base and 5 bases, there was a span of 12 bases. The chain's CDR3 is CASSLEQGGDEQYF. The CDR3 region has the DNA TGTGCCAGCAGCTTAGAACAGGGAGGGGACGAGCAGTACTTC.

This chain links TRBV5-4 with TRBJ2-2; 8 bases are shared with TRBD2. V lost 7 bases, J lost 4 bases, and 9 bases stayed unmatched. Germline V gives CDR1 SGHNT, CDR2 YYREEE (reference sequence). CDR3 size: 15 residues. DNA of the CDR3: TGTGCCAGCTCGAACGGGGGGGCGTTCACCGGGGAGCTGTTTTTT. It is translated as CASSNGGAFTGELFF.

This clone has a handful of counts. The chain couples TRBV28 to TRBJ1-1; D is undetermined. The CDR3 is 14 amino acids. V was cut by 8 bases and J by 1 base, with 14 bases left in between. Germline CDR1 is MDHEN and CDR2 is SYDVKM. The CDR3 nucleotides are TGTGCCAGCGGGCAGATGACGGGGAACACTGAAGCTTTCTTT. As protein: CASGQMTGNTEAFF.

CDR3 region: CASSPGPGMNTGELFF. The CDR3, as DNA: TGTGCCAGCTCACCGGGGCCAGGGATGAACACCGGGGAGCTGTTTTTT. The rearrangement links TRBV18 to TRBJ2-2, with a tentative D call TRBD1 (5 bases). The germline V gene has CDR1 KGHSH and CDR2 LQKENI. This CDR3 is built from 16 residues. V was clipped by 3 bases and J by 1 base, with 12 bases between them.

This clone was recorded a few times. The chain joins TRBV7-9 to TRBJ2-1, with D perhaps matching TRBD2 (7 bases). The V and J ends lost 2 bases and 5 bases respectively, with 19 bases between them. This CDR3 region has 17 residues. The germline CDR1 and CDR2 sequences are SEHNR and FQNEAQ (reference sequence). The CDR3 sequence is CASSLRYSGGDDNEQFF. The CDR3 bases are TGTGCCAGCAGCTTAAGATATTCGGGGGGCGACGACAATGAGCAGTTCTTC.

V and J are TRBV19 and TRBJ1-4; D is ambiguous. This CDR3 contains 15 residues. Germline V CDR1 and CDR2: LNHDA, SQIVND (reference sequence). V dropped 4 bases and J dropped 0 bases, with 9 bases sitting between them. The DNA for the CDR3 is TGTGCCAGTAGTAACATCGGTGCAACTAATGAAAAACTGTTTTTT. The encoded protein is CASSNIGATNEKLFF.

CDR3 region: CASSQDIQTFYGYTF. The CDR3 DNA reads TGCGCCAGCAGCCAAGATATCCAGACATTCTATGGCTACACCTTC. The chain is built from TRBV4-3 and TRBJ1-2; D is unresolved. V lost 0 bases and J lost 4, with 12 bases in between. Per the germline V gene, CDR1 is LGHNA and CDR2 is YSLEER. The CDR3 is made up of 15 amino acids.

V gene TRBV7-2 combines with J gene TRBJ2-5; D is ambiguous. There are 15 residues in the CDR3. Germline V gives CDR1 SGHTA, CDR2 FQGNSA. The ends were cut back, 2 bases at V and 5 bases at J, with 15 bases in the middle. The chain's CDR3 is CASSLMQTMRETQYF. The DNA for the CDR3 is TGTGCCAGCAGCTTAATGCAGACAATGAGGGAGACCCAGTACTTC.

The chain has TRBV7-2 and TRBJ2-5, with D perhaps matching TRBD2 (6 bases). This CDR3 is built from 15 residues. V was cut by 2 bases and J by 3 bases, with 13 bases left in between. Looked up from germline, CDR1 is SGHTA and CDR2 is FQGNSA. CDR3 DNA sequence: TGTGCCAGCAGCTTAATGGGGTCGGGGGAAGAGACCCAGTACTTC. Translating it yields CASSLMGSGEETQYF.

This chain links TRBV5-5 with TRBJ2-3; TRBD2 is a possible D gene (5 bases). This CDR3 contains 15 residues. V was trimmed by 4 bases and J by 1 base, leaving 13 bases between them. Germline values: CDR1 SGHKS, CDR2 YYEKEE (reference sequence). The CDR3 protein is CASSQDSGGTDTQYF. The CDR3 bases are TGTGCCAGCAGCCAGGACTCTGGTGGCACAGATACGCAGTATTTT.

The chain combines TRBV7-2 with TRBJ2-3; D not resolved. V lost 2 bases to trimming and J lost 6 bases, with 12 bases between them. Germline V gives CDR1 SGHTA, CDR2 FQGNSA. The CDR3 extends over 14 amino acids. The CDR3 nucleotides are TGTGCCAGCAGCTTAAGGGCTTCCGATGATACGCAGTATTTT. Its protein is CASSLRASDDTQYF.

This sequence joins TRBV19 and TRBJ1-1, with D unresolved. CDR3 length: 12 amino acids. Germline values: CDR1 LNHDA, CDR2 SQIVND (reference sequence). Trimming removed 5 bases from V and 7 bases from J, with 11 bases in between. The CDR3 loop is CASSSGSGEAFF. DNA of the CDR3: TGTGCCAGTAGTTCGGGGAGTGGTGAAGCTTTCTTT. The full variable domain, with the rest looked up from reference TRBV19 and TRBJ1-1, is DGGITQSPKYLFRKEGQNVTLSCEQNLNHDAMYWYRQDPGQGLRLIYYSQIVNDFQKGDIAEGYSVSREKKESFPLTVTSAQKNPTAFYLCASSSGSGEAFFGQGTRLTVV.

The gene calls are TRBV30 and TRBJ1-2, with D maybe TRBD1 (6 bases). CDR3 length equals 12 residues. The ends were cut back, 1 base at V and 13 bases at J, with 16 bases in the middle. The germline gives CDR1 GTSNPN, CDR2 SVGIG (reference sequence). The DNA for the CDR3 is TGTGCCTGGAGTGCCCGGGACATCCGGACCACCTTC. Its protein is CAWSARDIRTTF.

In its sample, this clone was seen a few times. V is TRBV6-5 and J is TRBJ2-7; D gene unclear. Trimming left V 0 bases short and J 6 bases short, with 9 bases between. The CDR3 has 13 amino acids. The germline CDR1 and CDR2 sequences are MNHEY and SVGAGI. The CDR3 is CASSYSEQAEQYF. The CDR3 nucleotides are TGTGCCAGCAGTTACTCTGAGCAGGCCGAGCAGTACTTC.

The chain is built from TRBV9 and TRBJ2-7; TRBD1 might be the D (8 bases). V was pared by 3 bases and J by 5 bases, with 12 bases between. The germline V gene has CDR1 SGDLS and CDR2 YYNGEE. This CDR3 is built from 13 residues. This CDR3 is CASSGTGRDEQYF. The CDR3 nucleotides read TGTGCCAGCAGCGGGACAGGGAGGGACGAGCAGTACTTC.

The chain joins TRBV11-3 to TRBJ2-1; 9 bases map to TRBD1. The germline gives CDR1 SGHNT, CDR2 YENEEA. This CDR3 contains 15 residues. J lost 3 bases, V lost 3 bases, and 3 bases had no gene match. The CDR3 DNA follows: TGTGCCAGCAGCTTCGGGGACAGGGTCTACAATGAGCAGTTCTTC. This translates into CASSFGDRVYNEQFF.

This sequence joins TRBV5-5 and TRBJ1-1; D ambiguous. CDR1 is SGHKS and CDR2 is YYEKEE in the germline V gene (reference sequence). The ends were cut back, 4 bases at V and 1 base at J, with 11 bases in the middle. The CDR3 contains 14 residues. The CDR3 nucleotides read TGTGCCAGCAGCCAACTGTTGTCGAACACTGAAGCTTTCTTT. It codes for CASSQLLSNTEAFF.

The chain recombines TRBV9 with TRBJ2-3; D is uncertain. Germline loops: CDR1 SGDLS, CDR2 YYNGEE. Trimming took 4 bases from V and 0 from J, leaving 9 bases between them. CDR3 size: 14 residues. The CDR3 reads CASSSDVSTDTQYF. Written as DNA, the CDR3 is TGTGCCAGCAGCTCGGACGTTAGCACAGATACGCAGTATTTT.

This clone turned up a few times. V and J are TRBV5-1 and TRBJ2-1, with TRBD2 matching 9 bases. The germline CDR1 and CDR2 sequences are SGHRS and YFSETQ. The CDR3 totals 15 residues. V lost 2 bases and J lost 5; bases outside the gene matches: 5. CDR3 sequence: CASSFGGRGNNEQFF. DNA of the CDR3: TGCGCCAGCAGCTTCGGCGGGAGGGGCAACAATGAGCAGTTCTTC.

Only one count was recorded for this clone. The V call is TRBV11-2, the J call TRBJ2-5; D call uncertain. The V end was cut by 5 bases, the J end by 2 bases, with 15 bases between. The CDR3 loop spans 15 amino acids. Germline CDR1 reads SGHAT; CDR2 reads FQNNGV. The CDR3 DNA reads TGTGCCAGCAGCCCCTCGGTCGCGAATCAAGAGACCCAGTACTTC. Residues: CASSPSVANQETQYF.